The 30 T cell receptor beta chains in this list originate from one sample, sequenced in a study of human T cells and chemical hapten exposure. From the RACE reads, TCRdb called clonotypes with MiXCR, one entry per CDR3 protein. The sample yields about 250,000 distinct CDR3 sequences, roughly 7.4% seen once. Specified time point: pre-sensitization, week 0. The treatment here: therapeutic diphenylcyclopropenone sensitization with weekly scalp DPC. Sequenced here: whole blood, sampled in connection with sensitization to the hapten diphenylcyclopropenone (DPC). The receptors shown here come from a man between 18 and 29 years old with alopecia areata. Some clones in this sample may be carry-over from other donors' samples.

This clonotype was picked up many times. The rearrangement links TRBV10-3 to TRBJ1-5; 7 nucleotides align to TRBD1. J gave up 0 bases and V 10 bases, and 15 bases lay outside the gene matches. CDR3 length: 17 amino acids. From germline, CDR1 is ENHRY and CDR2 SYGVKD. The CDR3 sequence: CASDQGGAGDSNQPQHF. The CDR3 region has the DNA TGTGCCAGCGATCAAGGGGGCGCGGGCGATAGCAATCAGCCCCAGCATTTT.

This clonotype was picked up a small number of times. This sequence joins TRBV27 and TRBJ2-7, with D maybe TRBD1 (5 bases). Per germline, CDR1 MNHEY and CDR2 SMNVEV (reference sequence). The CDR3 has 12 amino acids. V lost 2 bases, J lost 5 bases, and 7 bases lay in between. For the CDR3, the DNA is TGTGCCAGCAGTTTACTAGGGGACGAGCAGTACTTC. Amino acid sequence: CASSLLGDEQYF.

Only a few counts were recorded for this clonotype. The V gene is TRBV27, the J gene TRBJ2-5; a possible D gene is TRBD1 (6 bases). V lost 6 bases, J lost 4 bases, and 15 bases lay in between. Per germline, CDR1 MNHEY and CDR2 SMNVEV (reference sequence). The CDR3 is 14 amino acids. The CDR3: CASSSRGAIETQYF. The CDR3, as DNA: TGTGCCAGCAGCTCCAGGGGTGCGATAGAGACCCAGTACTTC.

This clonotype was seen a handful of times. The CDR3 coding sequence is TGTGCCAGCAGCTTGCGGGCGGGGTCATCCCGCAATGAGCAGTTCTTC. Its protein is CASSLRAGSSRNEQFF. This chain links TRBV4-2 with TRBJ2-1; tentative D call: TRBD2 (6 bases). V lost 5 bases and J lost 6, with 20 bases in between. The CDR3 runs 16 residues. CDR1 is LGHNA and CDR2 is YNFKEQ in the germline V gene.

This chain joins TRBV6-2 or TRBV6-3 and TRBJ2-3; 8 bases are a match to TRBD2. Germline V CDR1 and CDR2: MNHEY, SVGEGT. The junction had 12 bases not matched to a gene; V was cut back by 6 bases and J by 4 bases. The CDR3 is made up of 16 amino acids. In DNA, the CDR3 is TGTGCCAGCAGCCGGGGACTAGTTAGGAGTTCAGATACGCAGTATTTT. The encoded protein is CASSRGLVRSSDTQYF.

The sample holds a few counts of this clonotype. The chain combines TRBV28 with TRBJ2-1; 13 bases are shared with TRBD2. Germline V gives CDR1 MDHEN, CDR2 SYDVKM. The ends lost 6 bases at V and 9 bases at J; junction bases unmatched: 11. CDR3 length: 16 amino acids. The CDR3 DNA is TGTGCCAGCAGCCCCCCGACTAGCGGGGGGTGGGGTGAGCAGTTCTTC. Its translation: CASSPPTSGGWGEQFF.

CDR3 loop: CASIRGRVIGGVEAFF. The CDR3 nucleotides are TGTGCCAGCATCCGCGGGCGGGTAATCGGGGGCGTTGAAGCTTTCTTT. The chain employs TRBV7-2 and TRBJ1-1; TRBD1 might be the D (6 bases). Germline loops: CDR1 SGHTA, CDR2 FQGNSA. The CDR3 spans 16 residues. Trimming stripped 7 bases from V and 7 bases from J, with 25 bases between.

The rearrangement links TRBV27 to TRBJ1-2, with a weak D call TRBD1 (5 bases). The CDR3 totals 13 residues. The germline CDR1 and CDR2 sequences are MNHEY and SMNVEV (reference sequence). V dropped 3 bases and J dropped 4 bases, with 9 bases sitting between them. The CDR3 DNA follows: TGTGCCAGCAGTTTTTCGCAGGGCTATGGCTACACCTTC. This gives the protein CASSFSQGYGYTF.

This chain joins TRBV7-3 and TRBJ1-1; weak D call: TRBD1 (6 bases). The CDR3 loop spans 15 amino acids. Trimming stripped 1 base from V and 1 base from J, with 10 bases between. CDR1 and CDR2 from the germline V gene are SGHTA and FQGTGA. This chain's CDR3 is CASSLRAGENTEAFF. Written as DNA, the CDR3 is TGTGCCAGCAGCTTAAGGGCAGGGGAGAACACTGAAGCTTTCTTT.

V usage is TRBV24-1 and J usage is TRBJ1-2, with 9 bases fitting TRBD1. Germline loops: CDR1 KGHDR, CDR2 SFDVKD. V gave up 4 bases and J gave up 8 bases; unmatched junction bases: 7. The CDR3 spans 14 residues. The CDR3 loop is CATSDRGQGEGYTF. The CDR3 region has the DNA TGTGCCACCAGTGACCGGGGACAGGGCGAAGGCTACACCTTC.

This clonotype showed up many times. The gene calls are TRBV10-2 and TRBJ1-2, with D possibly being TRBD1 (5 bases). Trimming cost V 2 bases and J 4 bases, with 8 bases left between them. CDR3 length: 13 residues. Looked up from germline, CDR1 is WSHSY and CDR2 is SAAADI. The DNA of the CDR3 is TGCGCCAGCAGTGAGGGGGGAGCCTATGGCTACACCTTC. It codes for CASSEGGAYGYTF.

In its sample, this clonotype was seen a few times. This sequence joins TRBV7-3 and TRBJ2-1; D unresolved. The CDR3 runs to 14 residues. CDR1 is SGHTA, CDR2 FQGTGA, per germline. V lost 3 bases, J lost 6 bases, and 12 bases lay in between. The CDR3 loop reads CASSFSSGSNEQFF. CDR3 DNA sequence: TGTGCCAGCAGCTTTTCATCTGGGTCCAATGAGCAGTTCTTC.

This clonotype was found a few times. The CDR3 region is CASSQVRSKAGTNYGYTF. CDR3 sequence (DNA): TGCGCCAGCAGCCAAGTACGGTCGAAGGCAGGGACTAACTATGGCTACACCTTC. V usage is TRBV4-3 and J usage is TRBJ1-2; a weak D match, TRBD1 (5 bases). Germline assignment: CDR1 LGHNA and CDR2 YSLEER. The germline V and J ends were trimmed by 1 base and 0 bases, with 18 bases remaining between them. This CDR3 contains 18 residues.

DNA for the CDR3: TGTGCCAGCAGCCCGGGCTACGTGGTTAACTATGGCTACACCTTC. It encodes CASSPGYVVNYGYTF. The chain joins TRBV6-6 to TRBJ1-2; D gene unclear. V was shortened by 6 bases and J by 1 base, with 15 bases between the two germline ends. The CDR3 consists of 15 residues. Germline CDR1 reads MNHNY; CDR2 reads SVGAGI (reference sequence).

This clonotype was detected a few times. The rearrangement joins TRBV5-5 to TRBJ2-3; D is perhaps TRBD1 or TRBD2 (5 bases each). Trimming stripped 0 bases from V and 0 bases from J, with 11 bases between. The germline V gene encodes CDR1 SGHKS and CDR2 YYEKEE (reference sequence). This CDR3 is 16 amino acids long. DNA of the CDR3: TGTGCCAGCAGCTTGGCCGGGGCAGGAAGCACAGATACGCAGTATTTT. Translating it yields CASSLAGAGSTDTQYF.

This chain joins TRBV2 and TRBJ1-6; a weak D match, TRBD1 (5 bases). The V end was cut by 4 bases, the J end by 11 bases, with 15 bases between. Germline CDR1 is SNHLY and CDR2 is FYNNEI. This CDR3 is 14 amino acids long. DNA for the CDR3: TGTGCCAGCAGTGTCCTTCCCGAAGGGGCACCCCTCCACTTT. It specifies CASSVLPEGAPLHF.

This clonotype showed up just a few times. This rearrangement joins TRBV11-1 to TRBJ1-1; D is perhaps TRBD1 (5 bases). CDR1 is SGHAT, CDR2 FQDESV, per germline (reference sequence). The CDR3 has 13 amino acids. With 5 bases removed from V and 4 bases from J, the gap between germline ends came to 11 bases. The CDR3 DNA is TGTGCCAGCAGCCTTGACAGTCTCACTGAAGCTTTCTTT. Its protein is CASSLDSLTEAFF.

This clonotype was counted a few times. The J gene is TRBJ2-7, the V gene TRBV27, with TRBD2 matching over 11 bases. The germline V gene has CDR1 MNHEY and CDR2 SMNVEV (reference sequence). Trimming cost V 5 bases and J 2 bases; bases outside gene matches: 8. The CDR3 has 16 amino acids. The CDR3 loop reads CASSLALAGGAYEQYF. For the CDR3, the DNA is TGTGCCAGCAGTCTCGCTTTAGCGGGGGGGGCCTACGAGCAGTACTTC.

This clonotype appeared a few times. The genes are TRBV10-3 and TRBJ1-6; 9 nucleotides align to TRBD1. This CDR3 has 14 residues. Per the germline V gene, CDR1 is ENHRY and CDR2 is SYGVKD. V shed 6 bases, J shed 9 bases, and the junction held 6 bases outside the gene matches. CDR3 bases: TGTGCCATCAGCTTCGACAGGGGGAGTTCACCCCTCCACTTT. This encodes CAISFDRGSSPLHF.

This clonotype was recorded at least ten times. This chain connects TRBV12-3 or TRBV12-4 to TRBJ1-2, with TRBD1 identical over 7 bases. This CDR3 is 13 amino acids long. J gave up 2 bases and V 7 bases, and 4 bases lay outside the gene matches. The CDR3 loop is CASKSGQNYGYTF. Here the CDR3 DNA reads TGTGCCAGCAAGTCGGGACAGAACTATGGCTACACCTTC.

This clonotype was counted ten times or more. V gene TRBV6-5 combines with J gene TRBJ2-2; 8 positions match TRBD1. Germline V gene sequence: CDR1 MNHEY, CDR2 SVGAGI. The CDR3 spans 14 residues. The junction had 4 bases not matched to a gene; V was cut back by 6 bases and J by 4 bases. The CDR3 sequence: CASSGTGGTGELFF. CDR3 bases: TGTGCCAGCAGCGGTACAGGGGGCACCGGGGAGCTGTTTTTT.

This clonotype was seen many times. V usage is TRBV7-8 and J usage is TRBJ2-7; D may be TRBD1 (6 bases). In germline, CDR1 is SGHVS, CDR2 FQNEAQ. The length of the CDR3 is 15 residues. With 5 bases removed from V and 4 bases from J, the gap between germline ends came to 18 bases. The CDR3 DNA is TGTGCCAGCAGCCCAGAACCTGGACAGAAATACGAGCAGTACGTC. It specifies CASSPEPGQKYEQYV.

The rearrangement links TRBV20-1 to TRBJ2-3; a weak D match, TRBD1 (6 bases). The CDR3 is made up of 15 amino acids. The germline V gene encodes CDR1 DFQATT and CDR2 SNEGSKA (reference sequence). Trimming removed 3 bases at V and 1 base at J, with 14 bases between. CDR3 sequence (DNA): TGCAGTGCTAGGACAGGTAGCTTGGGCACAGATACGCAGTATTTT. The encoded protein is CSARTGSLGTDTQYF.

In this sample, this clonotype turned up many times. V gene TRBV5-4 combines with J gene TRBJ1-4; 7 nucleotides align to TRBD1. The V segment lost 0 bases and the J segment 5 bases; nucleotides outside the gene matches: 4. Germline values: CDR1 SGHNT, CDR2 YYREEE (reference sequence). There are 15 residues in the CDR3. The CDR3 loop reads CASSLEGGQNEKLFF. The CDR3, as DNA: TGTGCCAGCAGCTTGGAAGGGGGACAGAATGAAAAACTGTTTTTT.

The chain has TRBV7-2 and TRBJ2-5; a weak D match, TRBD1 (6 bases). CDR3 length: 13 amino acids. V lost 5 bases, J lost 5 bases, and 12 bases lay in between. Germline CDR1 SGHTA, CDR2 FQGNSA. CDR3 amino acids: CASSPQGWETQYF. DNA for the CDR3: TGTGCCAGCAGCCCACAGGGATGGGAGACCCAGTACTTC.

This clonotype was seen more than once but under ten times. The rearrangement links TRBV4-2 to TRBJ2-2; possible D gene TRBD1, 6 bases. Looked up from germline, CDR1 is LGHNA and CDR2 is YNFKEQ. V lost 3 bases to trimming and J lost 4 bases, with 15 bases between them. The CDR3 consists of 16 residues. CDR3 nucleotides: TGTGCCAGCAGCCAGGGGGACACCCTGAGCACCGGGGAGCTGTTTTTT. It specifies CASSQGDTLSTGELFF.

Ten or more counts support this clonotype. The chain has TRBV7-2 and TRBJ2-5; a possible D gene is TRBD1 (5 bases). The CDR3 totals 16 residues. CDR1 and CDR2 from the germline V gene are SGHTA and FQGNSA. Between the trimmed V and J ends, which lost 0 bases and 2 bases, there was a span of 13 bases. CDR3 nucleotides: TGTGCCAGCAGCTTAGCGCTAGGAACAGGTCAAGAGACCCAGTACTTC. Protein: CASSLALGTGQETQYF.

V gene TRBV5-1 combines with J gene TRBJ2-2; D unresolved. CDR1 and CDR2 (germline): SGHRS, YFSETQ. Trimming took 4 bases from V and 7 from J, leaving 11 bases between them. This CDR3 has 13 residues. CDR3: CASSQWMGGELFF. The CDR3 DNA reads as TGCGCCAGCAGCCAGTGGATGGGCGGGGAGCTGTTTTTT.

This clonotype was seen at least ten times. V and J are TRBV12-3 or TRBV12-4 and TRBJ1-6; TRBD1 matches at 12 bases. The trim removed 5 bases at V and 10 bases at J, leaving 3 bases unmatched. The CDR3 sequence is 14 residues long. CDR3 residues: CASSTGTGGSPLHF. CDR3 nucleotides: TGTGCCAGCAGTACCGGGACAGGGGGCTCACCCCTCCACTTT.

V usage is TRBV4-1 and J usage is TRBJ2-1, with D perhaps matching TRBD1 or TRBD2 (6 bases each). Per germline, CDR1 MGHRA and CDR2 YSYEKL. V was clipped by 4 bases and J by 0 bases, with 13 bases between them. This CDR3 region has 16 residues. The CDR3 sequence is CASSLYRGPSYNEQFF. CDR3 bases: TGCGCCAGCAGCCTCTACCGGGGGCCCTCCTACAATGAGCAGTTCTTC.